The sequence of this T cell receptor beta chain was determined in a study of blood T cells in healthy people across ages. A second roughly 6 to 11 cycle PCR used barcoded and J-beta primers. TCRdb reprocessed the 5' RACE reads with MiXCR, giving one entry per CDR3 protein. The sample consists of more than 800,000 distinct CDR3 sequences, 25% to 30% of them appearing once. Each sample yielded at least 6 million isolated PBMCs. Germline CDR1 SNHLY, CDR2 FYNNEI. The CDR3 runs to 16 residues. V was trimmed by 1 base and J by 4 bases, leaving 15 bases between them. Whole-study findings and limits: The study lacked donor CMV status, which possibly confounded expanded clonotype changes.

About this clonotype: The antigen remains undetermined.

The sequence derives from a woman at least 80 years old in good health. The chain recombines TRBV2 with TRBJ2-3, with a possible D match to TRBD1 (6 bases). The sequencing input was blood. CDR3 sequence (DNA): TGTGCCAGCAGTGAAGGGGCAGGGGCAATAGCAGATACGCAGTATTTT. It encodes CASSEGAGAIADTQYF. Based on the CDR3 plus reference TRBV2 and TRBJ2-3, the full variable domain is EPEVTQTPSHQVTQMGQEVILRCVPISNHLYFYWYRQILGQKVEFLVSFYNNEISEKSEIFDDQFSVERPDGSNFTLKIRSTKLEDSAMYFCASSEGAGAIADTQYFGPGTRLTVL.